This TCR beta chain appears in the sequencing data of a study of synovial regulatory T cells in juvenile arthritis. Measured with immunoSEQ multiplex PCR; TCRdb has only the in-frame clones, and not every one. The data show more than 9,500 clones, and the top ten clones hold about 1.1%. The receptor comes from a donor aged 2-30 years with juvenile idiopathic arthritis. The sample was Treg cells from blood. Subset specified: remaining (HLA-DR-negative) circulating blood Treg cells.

CDR3 loop: CAISGTGTQVQHEQYF. The J gene is TRBJ2-7, the V gene TRBV10-3. CDR1 is ENHRY and CDR2 is SYGVKD in the germline V gene. The CDR3 length is 16 residues. No DNA sequence is on record.